This TCR beta chain was captured in a study of shared clonotypes between healthy human individuals. The CDR3 contains 13 residues. V gave up 4 bases and J gave up 2 bases; unmatched junction bases: 2. Germline V gene data show CDR1 as SQVTM and CDR2 as ANQGSEA. Study observations and caveats: Naive CD4 clonotypes were shared across several donors at about 5%.

Naive CD8 cells were CD45RO-negative, positively selected for CCR7, excluding terminally differentiated effector memory CD45RA+ cells. Data came from immunoSEQ multiplex PCR; TCRdb stores just in-frame clones and leaves some out. Here the sample spans more than 2 million clones, 90% to 95% being singletons. With respect to this clone: The target antigen is unknown. The sample contains more than one DNA sequence encoding this CDR3.

This receptor was obtained from a young man in good health. Some clones in this sample may be carry-over from other donors' samples. Sequencing input: naive CD8+ T cells from PBMCs. The chain links TRBV29-1 to TRBJ2-7; 10 bases agree with TRBD2. CDR3 coding DNA: TGCAGCGTTGGTCTAGCGGGAGCCTACGAGCAGTACTTC. Amino acid sequence: CSVGLAGAYEQYF.